Below, one T cell receptor beta chain is given with its context. The data originate from a study of human T cells and chemical hapten exposure. As for the study in general: Diphenylcyclopropenone was applied weekly to patients' scalps across the roughly 23-week study.

TCRdb reprocessed the RACE reads with MiXCR, giving one entry per CDR3 protein. The sample contains roughly 180,000 distinct CDR3 sequences, about 14% of which appear only once. V gave up 5 bases and J gave up 1 base, with 11 bases separating them. The CDR3 spans 13 residues. Germline values: CDR1 DFQATT, CDR2 SNEGSKA (reference sequence). Time point in this sample: patch test 1, 2 weeks after DPC sensitization. Treatment here: therapeutic diphenylcyclopropenone sensitization with weekly scalp DPC. RNA extraction used unfractionated whole blood as the source of total RNA. Source: whole blood, taken in connection with sensitization to the hapten diphenylcyclopropenone (DPC). This chain uses TRBV20-1 with TRBJ2-5; possible D gene TRBD1, 5 bases. The source is a young woman with alopecia areata. Some clones in this sample may be carry-over from other donors' samples. The CDR3: CSALQGIQETQYF. CDR3 nucleotide sequence: TGCAGTGCTCTCCAGGGTATCCAAGAGACCCAGTACTTC.